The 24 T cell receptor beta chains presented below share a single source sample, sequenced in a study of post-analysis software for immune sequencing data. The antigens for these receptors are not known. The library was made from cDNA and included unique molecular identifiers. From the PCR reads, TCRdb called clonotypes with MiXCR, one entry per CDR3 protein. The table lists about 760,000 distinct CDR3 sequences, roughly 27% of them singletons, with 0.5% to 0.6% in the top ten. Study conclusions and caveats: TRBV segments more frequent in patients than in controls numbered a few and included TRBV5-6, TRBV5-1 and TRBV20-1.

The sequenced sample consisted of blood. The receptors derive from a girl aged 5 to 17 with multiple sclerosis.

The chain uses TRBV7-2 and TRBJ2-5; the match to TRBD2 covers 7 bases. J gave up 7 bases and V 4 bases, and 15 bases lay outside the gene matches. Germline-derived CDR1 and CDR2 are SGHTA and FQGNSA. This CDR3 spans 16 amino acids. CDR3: CASSSPALAAVGTQYF. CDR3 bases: TGTGCCAGCAGCTCCCCTGCCCTAGCGGCCGTTGGGACCCAGTACTTC. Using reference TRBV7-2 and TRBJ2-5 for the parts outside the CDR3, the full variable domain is GAGVSQSPSNKVTEKGKDVELRCDPISGHTALYWYRQSLGQGLEFLIYFQGNSAPDKSGLPSDRFSAERTGGSVSTLTIQRTQQEDSAVYLCASSSPALAAVGTQYFGPGTRLLVL.

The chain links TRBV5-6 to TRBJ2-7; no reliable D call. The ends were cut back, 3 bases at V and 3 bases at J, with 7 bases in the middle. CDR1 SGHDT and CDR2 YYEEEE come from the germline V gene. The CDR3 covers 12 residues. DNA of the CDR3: TGTGCCAGCAGCTCCGCATACTACGAGCAGTACTTC. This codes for CASSSAYYEQYF.

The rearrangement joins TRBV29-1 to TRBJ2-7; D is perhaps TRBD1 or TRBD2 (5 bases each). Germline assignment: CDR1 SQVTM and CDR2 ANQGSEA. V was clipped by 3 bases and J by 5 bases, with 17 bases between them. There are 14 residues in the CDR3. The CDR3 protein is CSVDGGSPRNEQYF. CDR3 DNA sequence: TGCAGCGTTGATGGGGGTTCCCCCCGGAACGAGCAGTACTTC.

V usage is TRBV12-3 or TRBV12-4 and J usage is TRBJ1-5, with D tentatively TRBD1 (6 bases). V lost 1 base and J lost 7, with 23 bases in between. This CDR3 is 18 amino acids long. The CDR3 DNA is TGTGCCAGCAGTTTAGAACAGGGCAAGGGGGTATTACGCCAGCCCCAGCATTTT. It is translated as CASSLEQGKGVLRQPQHF.

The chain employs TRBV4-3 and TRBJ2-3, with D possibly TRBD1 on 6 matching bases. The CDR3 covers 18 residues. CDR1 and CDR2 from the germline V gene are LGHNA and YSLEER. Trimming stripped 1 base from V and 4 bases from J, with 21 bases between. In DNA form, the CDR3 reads TGCGCCAGCAGCCAAGTACTGGCGACAGGTCCCGCCGCAGATACGCAGTATTTT. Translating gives CASSQVLATGPAADTQYF.

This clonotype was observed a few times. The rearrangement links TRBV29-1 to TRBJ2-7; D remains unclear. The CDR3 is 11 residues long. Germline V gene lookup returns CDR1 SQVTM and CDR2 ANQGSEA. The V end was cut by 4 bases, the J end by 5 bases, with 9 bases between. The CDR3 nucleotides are TGCAGCGTTGGTTATGGGGACGAGCAGTACTTC. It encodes CSVGYGDEQYF.

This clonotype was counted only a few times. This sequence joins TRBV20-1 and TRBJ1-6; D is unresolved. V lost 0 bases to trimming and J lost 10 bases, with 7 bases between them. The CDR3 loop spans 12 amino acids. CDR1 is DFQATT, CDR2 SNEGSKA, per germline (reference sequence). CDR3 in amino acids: CSARDYASPLHF. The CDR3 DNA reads TGCAGTGCTAGAGATTACGCCTCACCCCTCCACTTT.

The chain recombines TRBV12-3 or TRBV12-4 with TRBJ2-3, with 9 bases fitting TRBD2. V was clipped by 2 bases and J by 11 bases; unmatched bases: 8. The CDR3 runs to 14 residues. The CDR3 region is CASSLSASGEKQYF. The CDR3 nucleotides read TGTGCCAGCAGTTTATCCGCTAGCGGGGAAAAGCAGTATTTT.

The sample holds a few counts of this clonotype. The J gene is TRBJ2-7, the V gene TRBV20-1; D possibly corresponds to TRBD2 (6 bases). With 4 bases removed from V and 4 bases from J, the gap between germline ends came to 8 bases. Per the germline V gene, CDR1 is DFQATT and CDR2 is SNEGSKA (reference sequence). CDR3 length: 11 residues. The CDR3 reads CSAKEGYEQYF. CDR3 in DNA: TGCAGTGCTAAGGAGGGGTACGAGCAGTACTTC.

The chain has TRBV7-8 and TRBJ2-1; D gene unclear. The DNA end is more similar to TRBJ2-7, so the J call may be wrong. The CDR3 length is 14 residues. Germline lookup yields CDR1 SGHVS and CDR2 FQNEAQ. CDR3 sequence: CASSPLLFHNEQYF. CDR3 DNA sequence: TGTGCCAGCAGCCCACTATTATTTCACAATGAGCAGTACTTC.

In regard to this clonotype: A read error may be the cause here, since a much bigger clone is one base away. CDR3 bases: TGCAGTGCTAGAGATTACCGGCGGGGGTTCGAAGAGACCCAGTACTTC. Its protein product is CSARDYRRGFEETQYF. The genes are TRBV20-1 and TRBJ2-7, with TRBD2 matching 7 bases. The DNA end is more similar to TRBJ2-5, so the J call may be wrong. Germline-derived CDR1 and CDR2 are DFQATT and SNEGSKA (reference sequence). The CDR3 loop spans 16 amino acids.

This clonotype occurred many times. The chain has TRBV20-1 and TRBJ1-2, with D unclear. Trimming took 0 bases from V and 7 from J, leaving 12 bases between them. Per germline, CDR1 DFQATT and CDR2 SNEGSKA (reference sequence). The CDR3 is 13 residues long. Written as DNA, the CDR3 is TGCAGTGCTAGAGATATGGTTTCTGGTGGCTACACCTTC. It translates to CSARDMVSGGYTF.

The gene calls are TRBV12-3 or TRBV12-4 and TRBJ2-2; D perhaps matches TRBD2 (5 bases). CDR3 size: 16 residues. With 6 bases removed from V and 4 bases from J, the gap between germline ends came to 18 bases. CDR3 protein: CASRSSERNPTGELFF. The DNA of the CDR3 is TGTGCCAGCAGGTCCTCTGAGCGGAATCCCACCGGGGAGCTGTTTTTT.

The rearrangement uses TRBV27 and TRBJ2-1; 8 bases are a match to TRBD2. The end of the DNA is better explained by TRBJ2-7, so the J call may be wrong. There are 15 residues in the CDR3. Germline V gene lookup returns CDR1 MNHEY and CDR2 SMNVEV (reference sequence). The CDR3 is CASSRSGSVYNEQYF. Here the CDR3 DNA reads TGTGCCAGCAGTCGAAGCGGGAGCGTATACAATGAGCAGTACTTC.

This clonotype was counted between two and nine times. CDR3 nucleotides: TGTGCCAGTAGTTCACTAATCGGTAATCAGCCCCAGCATTTT. Amino acid sequence: CASSSLIGNQPQHF. The V gene is TRBV19, the J gene TRBJ1-5; no clear D gene. The V gene lost 5 bases and the J gene lost 4 bases, with 12 bases spanning the gap. The CDR3 has 14 residues. Germline CDR1 LNHDA, CDR2 SQIVND (reference sequence).

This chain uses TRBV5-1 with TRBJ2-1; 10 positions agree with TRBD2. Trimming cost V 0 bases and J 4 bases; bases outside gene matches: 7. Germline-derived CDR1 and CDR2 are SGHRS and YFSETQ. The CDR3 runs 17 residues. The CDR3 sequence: CASSLGTSGVPYNEQFF. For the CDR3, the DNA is TGCGCCAGCAGCTTGGGGACTAGCGGAGTTCCATACAATGAGCAGTTCTTC.

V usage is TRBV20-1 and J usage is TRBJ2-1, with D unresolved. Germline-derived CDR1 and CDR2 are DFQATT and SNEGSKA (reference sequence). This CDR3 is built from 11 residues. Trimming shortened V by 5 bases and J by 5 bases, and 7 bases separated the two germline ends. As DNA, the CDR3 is TGCAGTGCTCCAGACAACAATGAGCAGTTCTTC. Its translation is CSAPDNNEQFF.

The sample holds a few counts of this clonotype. CDR3 sequence (DNA): TGCAGTGCTAGTCAGGACAGAGCAGGAGATACGCAGTATTTT. It is translated as CSASQDRAGDTQYF. J is TRBJ2-3 and V is TRBV20-1, with D possibly TRBD1 on 6 matching bases. V was trimmed by 3 bases and J by 5 bases, leaving 15 bases between them. Per the germline V gene, CDR1 is DFQATT and CDR2 is SNEGSKA (reference sequence). The CDR3 is made up of 14 amino acids.

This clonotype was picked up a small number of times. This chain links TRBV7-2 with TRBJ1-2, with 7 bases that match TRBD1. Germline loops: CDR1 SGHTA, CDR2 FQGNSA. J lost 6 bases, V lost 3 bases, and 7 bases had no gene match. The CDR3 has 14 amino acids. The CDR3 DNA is TGTGCCAGCAGCTTGGATCCGGGACAGCATGGCTACACCTTC. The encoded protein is CASSLDPGQHGYTF.

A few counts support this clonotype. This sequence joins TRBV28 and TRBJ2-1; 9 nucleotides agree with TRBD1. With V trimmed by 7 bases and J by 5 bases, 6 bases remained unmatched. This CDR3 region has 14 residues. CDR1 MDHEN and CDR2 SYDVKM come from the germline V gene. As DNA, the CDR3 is TGTGCCAGCATCCCGGGACAGGGCGACAATGAGCAGTTCTTC. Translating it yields CASIPGQGDNEQFF.

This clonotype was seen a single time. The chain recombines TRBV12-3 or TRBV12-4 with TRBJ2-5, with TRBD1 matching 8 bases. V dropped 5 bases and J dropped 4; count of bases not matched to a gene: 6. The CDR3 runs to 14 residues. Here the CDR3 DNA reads TGTGCCAGCAGTGTAGTACAGGGGGGAGAGACCCAGTACTTC. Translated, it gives CASSVVQGGETQYF.

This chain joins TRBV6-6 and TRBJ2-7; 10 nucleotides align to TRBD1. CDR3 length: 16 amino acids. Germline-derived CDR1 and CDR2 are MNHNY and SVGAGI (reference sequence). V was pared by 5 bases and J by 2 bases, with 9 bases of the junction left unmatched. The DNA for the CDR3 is TGTGCCAGCAGTCCGACCGGACAGGGGGACCCCTACGAGCAGTACTTC. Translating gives CASSPTGQGDPYEQYF.

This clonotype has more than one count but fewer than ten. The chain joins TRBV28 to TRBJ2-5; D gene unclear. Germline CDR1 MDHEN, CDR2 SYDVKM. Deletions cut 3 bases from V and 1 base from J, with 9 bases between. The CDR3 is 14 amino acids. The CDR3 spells CASSFSDGQETQYF. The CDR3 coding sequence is TGTGCCAGCAGTTTCTCGGACGGCCAAGAGACCCAGTACTTC.

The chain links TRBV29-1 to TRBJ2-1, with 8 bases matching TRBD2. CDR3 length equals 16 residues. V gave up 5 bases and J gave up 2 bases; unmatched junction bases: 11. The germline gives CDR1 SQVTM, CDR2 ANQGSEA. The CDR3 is CSVLGASGLTYNEQFF. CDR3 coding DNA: TGCAGCGTTCTCGGGGCTAGCGGGTTAACCTACAATGAGCAGTTCTTC.